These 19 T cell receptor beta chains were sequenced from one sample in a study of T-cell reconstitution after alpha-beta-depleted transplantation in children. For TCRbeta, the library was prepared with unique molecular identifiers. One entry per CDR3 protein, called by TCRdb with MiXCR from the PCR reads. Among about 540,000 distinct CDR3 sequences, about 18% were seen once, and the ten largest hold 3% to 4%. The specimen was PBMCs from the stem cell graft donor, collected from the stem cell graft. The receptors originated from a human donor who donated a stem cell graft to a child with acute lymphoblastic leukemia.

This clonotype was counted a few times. CDR3 in amino acids: CASSLVGGTTWLKTQYF. The CDR3 DNA follows: TGTGCCAGCAGTTTAGTAGGCGGGACTACTTGGTTGAAGACCCAGTACTTC. The rearrangement joins TRBV12-3 or TRBV12-4 to TRBJ2-5; 7 bases match TRBD2. This CDR3 is 17 amino acids long. V gave up 1 base and J gave up 6 bases; unmatched junction bases: 14.

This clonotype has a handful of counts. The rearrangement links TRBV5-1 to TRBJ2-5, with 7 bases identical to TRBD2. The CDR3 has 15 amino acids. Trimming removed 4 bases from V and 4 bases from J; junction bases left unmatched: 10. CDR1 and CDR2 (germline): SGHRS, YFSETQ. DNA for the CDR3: TGCGCCAGCAGCGGCGGTCGCGGGAGCGGAGAGACCCAGTACTTC. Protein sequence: CASSGGRGSGETQYF.

The chain's CDR3 is CSARLADSSYNEQFF. In nucleotides, the CDR3 is TGCAGTGCTAGATTAGCGGATAGCTCCTACAATGAGCAGTTCTTC. The chain links TRBV20-1 to TRBJ2-1, with D possibly matching TRBD2 (6 bases). The ends were cut back, 2 bases at V and 0 bases at J, with 11 bases in the middle. CDR1 is DFQATT, CDR2 SNEGSKA, per germline (reference sequence). This CDR3 is 15 amino acids long.

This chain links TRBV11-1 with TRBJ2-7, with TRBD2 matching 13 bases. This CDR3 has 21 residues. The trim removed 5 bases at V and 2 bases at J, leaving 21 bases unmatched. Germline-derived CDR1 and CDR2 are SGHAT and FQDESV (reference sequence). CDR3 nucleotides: TGTGCCAGCAGCAACATAGGGGATCGAAGGACTAGCGGGAGAAAGGCCTACGAGCAGTACTTC. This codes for CASSNIGDRRTSGRKAYEQYF.

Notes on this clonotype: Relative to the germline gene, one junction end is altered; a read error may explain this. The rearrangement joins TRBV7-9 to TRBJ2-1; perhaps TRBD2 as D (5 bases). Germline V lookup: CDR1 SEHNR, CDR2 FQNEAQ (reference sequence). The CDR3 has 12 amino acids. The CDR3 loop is CASSIATHEQFF. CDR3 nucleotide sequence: TGTGCCAGCAGCATAGCGACCCATGAGCAGTTCTTC.

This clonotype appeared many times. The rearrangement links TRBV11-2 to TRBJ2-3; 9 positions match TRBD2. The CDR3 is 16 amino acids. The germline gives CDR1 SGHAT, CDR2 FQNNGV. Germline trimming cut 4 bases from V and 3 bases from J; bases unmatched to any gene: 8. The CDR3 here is CASSYGRGLATDTQYF. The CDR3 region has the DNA TGTGCCAGCAGCTACGGGAGGGGACTAGCAACAGATACGCAGTATTTT.

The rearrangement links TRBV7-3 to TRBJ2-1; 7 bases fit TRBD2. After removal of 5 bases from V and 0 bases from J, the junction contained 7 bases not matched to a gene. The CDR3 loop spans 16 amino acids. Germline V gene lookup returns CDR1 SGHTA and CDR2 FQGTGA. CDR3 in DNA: TGTGCCAGCAGCCCCCTGGGAGGGACCTCCTACAATGAGCAGTTCTTC. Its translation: CASSPLGGTSYNEQFF.

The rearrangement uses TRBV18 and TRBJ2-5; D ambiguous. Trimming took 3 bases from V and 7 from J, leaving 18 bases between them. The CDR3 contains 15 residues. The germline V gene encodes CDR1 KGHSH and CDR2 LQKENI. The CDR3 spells CASSPLRGPEGTQYF. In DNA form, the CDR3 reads TGTGCCAGCTCACCGTTACGAGGCCCGGAAGGGACCCAGTACTTC.

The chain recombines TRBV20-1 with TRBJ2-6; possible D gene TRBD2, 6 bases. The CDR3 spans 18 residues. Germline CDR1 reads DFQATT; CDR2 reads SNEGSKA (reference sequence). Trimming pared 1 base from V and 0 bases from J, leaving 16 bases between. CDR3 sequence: CSARVSGEVNSGANVLTF. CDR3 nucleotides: TGCAGTGCTAGAGTCTCGGGAGAAGTAAACTCTGGGGCCAACGTCCTGACTTTC.

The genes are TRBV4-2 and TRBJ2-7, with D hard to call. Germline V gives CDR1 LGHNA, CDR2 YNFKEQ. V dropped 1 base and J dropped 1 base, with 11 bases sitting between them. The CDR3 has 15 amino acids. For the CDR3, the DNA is TGTGCCAGCAGCCAAGGCCAGGAAATATCCTACGAGCAGTACTTC. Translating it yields CASSQGQEISYEQYF.

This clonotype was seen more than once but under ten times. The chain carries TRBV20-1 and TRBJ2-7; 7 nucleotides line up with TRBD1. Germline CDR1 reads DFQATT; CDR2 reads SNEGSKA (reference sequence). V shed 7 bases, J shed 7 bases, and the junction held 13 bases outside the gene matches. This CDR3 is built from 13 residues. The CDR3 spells CSVPRDRLLEQYF. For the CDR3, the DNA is TGCAGTGTACCCCGGGACAGACTTTTGGAGCAGTACTTC.

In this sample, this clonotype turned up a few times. The CDR3 protein is CASSPPLGAKNIQYF. The CDR3 DNA is TGTGCCAGCAGTCCACCCCTGGGGGCCAAAAACATTCAGTACTTC. This chain joins TRBV12-3 or TRBV12-4 and TRBJ2-4; D call uncertain. Trimming removed 5 bases at V and 1 base at J, with 12 bases between. This CDR3 is 15 amino acids long.

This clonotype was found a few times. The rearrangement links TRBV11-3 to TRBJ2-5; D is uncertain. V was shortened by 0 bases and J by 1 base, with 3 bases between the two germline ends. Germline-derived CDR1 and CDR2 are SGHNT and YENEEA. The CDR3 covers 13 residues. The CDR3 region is CASSLELQETQYF. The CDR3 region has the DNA TGTGCCAGCAGCTTAGAACTCCAAGAGACCCAGTACTTC.

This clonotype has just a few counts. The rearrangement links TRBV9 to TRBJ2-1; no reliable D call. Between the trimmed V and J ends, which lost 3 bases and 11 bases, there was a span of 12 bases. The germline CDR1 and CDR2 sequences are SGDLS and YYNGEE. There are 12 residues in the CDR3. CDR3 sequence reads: CASSAGTDQQFF. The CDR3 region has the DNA TGTGCCAGCAGCGCAGGCACCGACCAGCAGTTCTTC.

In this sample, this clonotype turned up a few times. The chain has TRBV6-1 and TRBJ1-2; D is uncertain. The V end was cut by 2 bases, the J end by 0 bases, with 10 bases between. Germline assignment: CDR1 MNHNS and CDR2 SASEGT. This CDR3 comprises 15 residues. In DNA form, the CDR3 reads TGTGCCAGCAGTGAAACGGTCCTTTCTAACTATGGCTACACCTTC. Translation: CASSETVLSNYGYTF.

This CDR3 is CATSSLAETQYF. In DNA, the CDR3 is TGTGCCACCAGCAGCCTAGCGGAGACCCAGTACTTC. V and J are TRBV15 and TRBJ2-5, with D maybe TRBD2 (6 bases). From germline, CDR1 is LNHNV and CDR2 YYDKDF (reference sequence). V was cut by 3 bases and J by 5 bases, with 7 bases left in between. This CDR3 comprises 12 residues.

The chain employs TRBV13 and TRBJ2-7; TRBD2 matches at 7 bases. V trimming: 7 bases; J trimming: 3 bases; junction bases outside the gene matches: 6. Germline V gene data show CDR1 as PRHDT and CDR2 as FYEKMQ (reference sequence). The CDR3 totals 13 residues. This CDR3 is CASTKAGDYEQYF. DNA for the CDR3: TGTGCCAGCACCAAGGCGGGGGACTACGAGCAGTACTTC.

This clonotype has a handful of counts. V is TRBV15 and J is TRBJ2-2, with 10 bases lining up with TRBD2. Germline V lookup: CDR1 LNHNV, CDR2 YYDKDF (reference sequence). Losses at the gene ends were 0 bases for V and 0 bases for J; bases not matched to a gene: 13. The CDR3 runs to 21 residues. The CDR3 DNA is TGTGCCACCAGCAGAGATTCTAGGCCTAGCGGGAGTAGCGCGAACACCGGGGAGCTGTTTTTT. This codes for CATSRDSRPSGSSANTGELFF. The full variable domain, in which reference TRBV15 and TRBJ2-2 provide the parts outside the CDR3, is DAMVIQNPRYQVTQFGKPVTLSCSQTLNHNVMYWYQQKSSQAPKLLFHYYDKDFNNEADTPDNFQSRRPNTSFCFLDIRSPGLGDTAMYLCATSRDSRPSGSSANTGELFFGEGSRLTVL.

The CDR3 region is CAWSVGTYNEQFF. CDR3 coding DNA: TGTGCCTGGAGTGTAGGGACCTACAATGAGCAGTTCTTC. The chain uses TRBV30 and TRBJ2-1, with D unresolved. Trimming took off 0 bases at V and 2 bases at J, with 5 bases between the two ends. Germline loops: CDR1 GTSNPN, CDR2 SVGIG (reference sequence). CDR3 length equals 13 residues.